This T cell receptor (beta chain) is from a study of beta chain features in type 1 diabetes. Study-level findings and limits: Diminished insertions and augmented deletions at VDJ junctions characterized type 1 diabetes patients.

A note on this clone: Its antigen is not identified.

The CDR3 totals 16 residues. Per the germline V gene, CDR1 is SGHAT and CDR2 is FQNNGV. V gave up 5 bases and J gave up 6 bases; unmatched junction bases: 11. One heparinised draw, averaging approximately 120 mL, was taken per donor. Populations isolated by sorting all had purity greater than 95%. The investigators reverse transcribed all of the isolated RNA, so they sequenced expressed TCRB transcripts. Repertoires were generated with immunoSEQ multiplex PCR, while TCRdb's copy carries only in-frame clones and drops some. Here the sample spans 350,000 to 450,000 clones, around 13% being singletons. The sample was naive CD4+ T cells from blood. The receptor's source is a man younger than 40 in good health. The chain recombines TRBV11-2 with TRBJ2-5; 11 bases fit TRBD1. This CDR3 is CASSPRTGGKWQTQYF. DNA of the CDR3: TGTGCCAGCAGCCCGAGGACAGGGGGCAAGTGGCAGACCCAGTACTTC.